This T cell receptor beta chain is from a study of blood T cell repertoires in COVID-19. As originally analysed: Reference gene primer amplification gave estimated nucleated cell counts. Sequenced by immunoSEQ multiplex PCR; TCRdb stores in-frame clones only, minus some. The DNA was the basis for D and trimming; V, J and clone size are from that table. The profile covers some 230,000 clones, with 70% to 90% appearing a single time and 2.2% taken by the ten largest. This CDR3 has 14 amino acids. V was pared by 6 bases and J by 3 bases, with 3 bases of the junction left unmatched. Germline V gene lookup returns CDR1 WSHSY and CDR2 SAAADI.

V usage is TRBV10-2 and J usage is TRBJ2-1; 9 bases are shared with TRBD1. The source of this sequence is a young man who had recovered from COVID-19. Sequenced input: peripheral blood. The chain's CDR3 is CASSPGQGYNEQFF. DNA for the CDR3: TGCGCCAGCAGCCCGGGACAGGGCTACAATGAGCAGTTCTTC.